The T cell receptor beta chain described here comes from a study of vaccination and CD4 T cells after COVID-19 (dated by TCRdb to 2021 to 2024). Study-wide context: SARS-CoV-2 positivity had been established in the convalescent patients by nasal swab PCR, and mild disease was recorded in about 9 of these patients and severe disease in one. In the convalescent cohort there were six males and four females, among whom were two Hispanic individuals, seven Caucasians, two Asians and one multiracial person. Two doses of either the Pfizer-BioNTech BNT162b2 vaccine (n=8) or the Moderna mRNA-1273 vaccine (n=2) were administered to participants. Post-COVID blood samples were collected from convalescent patients a median of about 92 days after diagnosis, with a range of roughly 30 to 170 days. Post-vaccine blood samples were collected a median of around 2.5 months after the second vaccine dose, ranging from roughly 12 to 250 days. Culture stimuli were overlapping spike peptide pools from SARS-CoV-2 and from the common cold coronaviruses HCoV-NL63, HCoV-OC43 and HCoV-229E. In control cultures, a CEFX viral epitope pool was used as positive control, an HIV-1 Nef peptide pool was used as negative control, or no peptide was added. In over 8 COVID-19 convalescent patients and a few infection-naive healthy vaccine recipients, researchers compared the spike-specific CD4+ TCR repertoire from before mRNA vaccination with the repertoire from after. Study-level results and caveats: In convalescent patients, a median roughly 87% of post-vaccine SARS-CoV-2-reactive clones were detected only after vaccination, suggesting vaccine-specific priming. Only a relatively small number of convalescent patients were included in the study, and early timepoints following natural infection were not analyzed. Of the vaccine-specific clones in convalescent patients, 304 of 307, or nearly all, reacted only to SARS-CoV-2 spike and did not cross-react with common cold coronaviruses. An increase in the median number of SARS-CoV-2-reactive clonotypes from roughly 20 after infection to a few dozen after vaccination was observed, but the change was not found to be significant.

This clonotype was seen only a few times. No antigen is known for it. The sample holds no much larger clone one base away, and base qualities are not on file. The library was produced with PCR. TCR sequencing of DNA from cultured CD4+ T cells used the Oncomine TCR Beta short-read assay at the Johns Hopkins FTIC core. Genomic DNA was extracted from the cultured CD4+ T cells with the QIAamp micro DNA kit. Oncomine TCR Beta libraries from cultured CD4+ T cells were pooled with unique dual indexes and sequenced on an Illumina iSeq 100. Under the source paper's analysis protocol: Non-productive sequences were removed, and CDR3s that did not start with C, did not end with F or W, or were shorter than 7 amino acids were discarded. The MANAFEST web application identified antigen-specific clonotypes by comparing peptide-stimulated wells against reference wells and other culture wells. Positive clones required FDR below 0.05, an odds ratio above 5, and productive frequency above 0.1% in at least two of three replicate wells. A clonotype was classed as cross-reactive if the clonotype showed significant expansion both in SARS-CoV-2 spike wells and in at least one common cold coronavirus spike condition. Using R version 3.6.1, CDR3 homology was evaluated through Levenshtein distances (stringdist) along with unrooted phylogenetic trees (ape). TCRdb cleaned the public reads at Q25 with fastp, built clones with MiXCR and kept in-frame beta chains. Rows are unified per CDR3 protein, each entry keeping the most common DNA and genes. TCRdb's processing, not the authors' own work, is the source of the V and J calls. The sample table shows fewer than 20,000 distinct CDR3 sequences, and 40% to 50% are seen once. The ten largest clones take up 16% of the sample.

This sample's treatment or condition label indicates: approximately nine-day PBMC culture with coronavirus spike peptide pools or control peptides (ViraFEST assay). To expand antigen-specific T cells with peptide pools and then pick out the expanded clonotypes through TCR sequencing, the study relied on the ViraFEST assay. The convalescent patients' positive SARS-CoV-2 PCR tests fell between March and December 2020, which was before the Alpha, Beta and Delta variants emerged in the United States. Each well held some 2 million PBMCs cultured in IMDM containing roughly 5% human AB serum and approximately 9.8 IU/ml IL-2, with 8.5 to 10 ug/ml peptide pools added. On days 3 and 7, half of the culture medium was replaced with fresh IL-2-containing medium. CD4+ T cells were isolated after about 10 days of culture through negative selection using the EasySep CD4+ T cell isolation kit. Ficoll-Paque Plus gradient centrifugation was used to isolate PBMCs from whole blood, and the isolated PBMCs were then either used fresh or cryopreserved at -140C. Each culture condition was generally run in triplicate wells.

Reading the germline V gene gives CDR1 MNHNS and CDR2 SASEGT. The CDR3 runs 12 amino acids, cysteine and phenylalanine included. CDR3 DNA only is kept here, 36 bases in frame from base 1. At the junction V is shortened by 6 bases and J by 5 bases; bases outside the gene matches: 0. Recombination connected TRBV6-1 to TRBJ2-2; 7 nucleotides in the junction match TRBD1. This sequence was found in a human donor who had recovered from COVID-19. Sequencing was performed on CD4+ T cells from blood, cultured in vitro, taken before SARS-CoV-2 vaccination. The CDR3 has the sequence CASSRGTGELFF. At the DNA level, the sequence is TGTGCCAGCAGCAGGGGGACCGGGGAGCTGTTTTTT.